Below are 18 T cell receptor beta chains sequenced from a single sample in a study of Tregs in tolerant kidney transplant recipients. TCRdb's table, derived via immunoSEQ multiplex PCR, lists solely in-frame clones and lacks some. The table has tens of thousands of clones, around nine tenths seen once. Sequenced: CD8+ T cells from blood. The receptors were sampled from a human donor in good health.

The J gene is TRBJ2-5, the V gene TRBV29-1; the D is unclear. The CDR3 is 11 residues long. Germline loops: CDR1 SQVTM, CDR2 ANQGSEA. V was cut by 4 bases and J by 2 bases, with 5 bases left in between. CDR3 nucleotide sequence: TGCAGCGTTGGAAGGCAAGAGACCCAGTACTTC. Its translation is CSVGRQETQYF.

The chain joins TRBV21-1 to TRBJ1-1. TRBV21-1 is a listed pseudogene. The CDR3 is 9 residues long. CDR3 amino acids: CAAPCEAFF. CDR3 DNA sequence: TGTGCCGCACCGTGTGAAGCTTTCTTT.

The rearrangement uses TRBV7-9 and TRBJ2-7; TRBD2 might be the D (6 bases). The CDR3 spans 14 residues. V lost 1 base to trimming and J lost 3 bases, with 10 bases between them. Germline assignment: CDR1 SEHNR and CDR2 FQNEAQ (reference sequence). This CDR3 is CASSLVPGGYEQYF. CDR3 in DNA: TGTGCCAGCAGCTTAGTTCCCGGGGGCTACGAGCAGTACTTC.

This chain uses TRBV9 with TRBJ2-2; 8 bases align to TRBD2. With V trimmed by 0 bases and J by 5 bases, 9 bases remained unmatched. This CDR3 is built from 17 residues. Germline V gene sequence: CDR1 SGDLS, CDR2 YYNGEE. Here the CDR3 reads CASSVEWRAGGTGELFF. The CDR3 DNA sequence: TGTGCCAGCAGCGTAGAATGGAGGGCGGGGGGTACCGGGGAGCTGTTTTTT.

The rearrangement uses TRBV2 and TRBJ2-1; D is perhaps TRBD1 or TRBD2 (5 bases each). The V end was cut by 1 base, the J end by 10 bases, with 17 bases between. Germline CDR1 is SNHLY and CDR2 is FYNNEI. This CDR3 region has 15 residues. The CDR3 reads CASSEVGGDIIEQFF. In nucleotides, the CDR3 is TGTGCCAGCAGTGAAGTTGGGGGAGACATAATCGAGCAGTTCTTC.

The chain joins TRBV5-6 to TRBJ1-2; no clear D. Germline loops: CDR1 SGHDT, CDR2 YYEEEE. Trimming took 3 bases from V and 2 from J, leaving 11 bases between them. This CDR3 is built from 14 residues. CDR3 DNA: TGTGCCAGCAGCTCCCCCAGTGGAAACTATGGCTACACCTTC. Translated: CASSSPSGNYGYTF.

J is TRBJ1-1 and V is TRBV7-9; perhaps TRBD1 as D (5 bases). Germline V CDR1 and CDR2: SEHNR, FQNEAQ (reference sequence). This CDR3 contains 14 residues. The V gene lost 5 bases and the J gene lost 1 base, with 11 bases spanning the gap. CDR3 sequence reads: CASSPHDRNTEAFF. In DNA form, the CDR3 reads TGTGCCAGCAGCCCTCATGACAGGAACACTGAAGCTTTCTTT. The whole variable domain, filled in from reference TRBV7-9 and TRBJ1-1, reads DTGVSQNPRHKITKRGQNVTFRCDPISEHNRLYWYRQTLGQGPEFLTYFQNEAQLEKSRLLSDRFSAERPKGSFSTLEIQRTEQGDSAMYLCASSPHDRNTEAFFGQGTRLTVV.

The chain joins TRBV7-9 to TRBJ2-3; 10 bases fit TRBD2. In germline, CDR1 is SEHNR, CDR2 FQNEAQ (reference sequence). V lost 5 bases to trimming and J lost 4 bases; unmatched junction nucleotides: 6. The CDR3 is 15 amino acids. The CDR3 reads CASSPLAGSPDTQYF. The CDR3 coding sequence is TGTGCCAGCAGCCCACTAGCGGGAAGCCCAGATACGCAGTATTTT.

The chain recombines TRBV5-1 with TRBJ1-6; no reliable D call. Per the germline V gene, CDR1 is SGHRS and CDR2 is YFSETQ. V was shortened by 0 bases and J by 2 bases, with 9 bases between the two germline ends. This CDR3 has 16 amino acids. The CDR3 region is CASSLDVGPYNSPLHF. CDR3 sequence (DNA): TGCGCCAGCAGCTTGGATGTCGGTCCCTATAATTCACCCCTCCACTTT.

V usage is TRBV30 and J usage is TRBJ2-3, with 8 bases identical to TRBD1. The CDR3 covers 14 residues. V shed 7 bases and J 0 bases; nucleotides not matched to a gene: 6. Germline CDR1 reads GTSNPN; CDR2 reads SVGIG (reference sequence). The CDR3 DNA sequence: TGTGCCTTCACAGGGGGGCCTAGCACAGATACGCAGTATTTT. Protein product: CAFTGGPSTDTQYF.

The chain recombines TRBV5-4 with TRBJ1-1, with 9 bases aligning to TRBD1. CDR3 size: 15 residues. CDR1 and CDR2 (germline): SGHNT, YYREEE (reference sequence). J lost 6 bases, V lost 0 bases, and 6 bases had no gene match. The CDR3 reads CASSLAPGQGSEAFF. The CDR3 DNA reads as TGTGCCAGCAGCTTGGCCCCGGGACAGGGTTCTGAAGCTTTCTTT.

The chain has TRBV7-9 and TRBJ2-5, with TRBD2 identical over 8 bases. This CDR3 contains 15 residues. The germline V gene encodes CDR1 SEHNR and CDR2 FQNEAQ (reference sequence). J gave up 2 bases and V 2 bases, and 4 bases lay outside the gene matches. This CDR3 is CASSLMTSVQETQYF. The CDR3 nucleotides are TGTGCCAGCAGCTTAATGACTAGCGTTCAAGAGACCCAGTACTTC.

The V call is TRBV19, the J call TRBJ2-7, with D tentatively TRBD1 (6 bases). The V end was cut by 5 bases, the J end by 6 bases, with 11 bases between. Germline assignment: CDR1 LNHDA and CDR2 SQIVND (reference sequence). The CDR3 contains 12 residues. The CDR3 region is CASSSTGIEQYF. The DNA for the CDR3 is TGTGCCAGTAGTTCCACAGGGATCGAGCAGTACTTC.

CDR3 coding DNA: TGTGCCAGCAGCGGTAGGGCATCCGGGTATGGCTACACCTTC. Amino acids: CASSGRASGYGYTF. The chain employs TRBV6-5 and TRBJ1-2; D unresolved. Trimming removed 6 bases at V and 5 bases at J, with 16 bases between. CDR1 and CDR2 (germline): MNHEY, SVGAGI. CDR3 length: 14 residues.

The chain combines TRBV18 with TRBJ2-5, with 8 bases identical to TRBD1. Per germline, CDR1 KGHSH and CDR2 LQKENI. This CDR3 is 13 amino acids long. V shed 4 bases, J shed 5 bases, and the junction held 3 bases outside the gene matches. The chain's CDR3 is CASSRQGWETQYF. The CDR3 nucleotides are TGTGCCAGCTCACGACAGGGGTGGGAGACCCAGTACTTC.

V and J are TRBV11-2 and TRBJ1-1; 7 nucleotides align to TRBD1. V dropped 5 bases and J dropped 4; count of bases not matched to a gene: 7. The CDR3 runs 14 residues. Per germline, CDR1 SGHAT and CDR2 FQNNGV. The CDR3 nucleotides are TGTGCCAGCAGCACAAGGGGGCATTTCACTGAAGCTTTCTTT. The encoded protein is CASSTRGHFTEAFF.

The chain carries TRBV10-1 and TRBJ1-5, with 7 bases identical to TRBD1. V shed 3 bases, J shed 6 bases, and the junction held 8 bases outside the gene matches. Germline values: CDR1 WNHNN, CDR2 SYGVQD (reference sequence). The length of the CDR3 is 15 residues. The CDR3 DNA is TGCGCCAGCAGTGACCCAAAGGGGGCTATTCAGCCCCAGCATTTT. This sequence encodes CASSDPKGAIQPQHF.

The genes are TRBV7-9 and TRBJ2-7, with D possibly being TRBD1 (6 bases). In germline, CDR1 is SEHNR, CDR2 FQNEAQ (reference sequence). CDR3 length: 14 residues. V lost 6 bases, J lost 5 bases, and 17 bases lay in between. DNA for the CDR3: TGTGCCAGCAGTCCCCCCCCCAGGGGAAACGAGCAGTACTTC. This translates into CASSPPPRGNEQYF.